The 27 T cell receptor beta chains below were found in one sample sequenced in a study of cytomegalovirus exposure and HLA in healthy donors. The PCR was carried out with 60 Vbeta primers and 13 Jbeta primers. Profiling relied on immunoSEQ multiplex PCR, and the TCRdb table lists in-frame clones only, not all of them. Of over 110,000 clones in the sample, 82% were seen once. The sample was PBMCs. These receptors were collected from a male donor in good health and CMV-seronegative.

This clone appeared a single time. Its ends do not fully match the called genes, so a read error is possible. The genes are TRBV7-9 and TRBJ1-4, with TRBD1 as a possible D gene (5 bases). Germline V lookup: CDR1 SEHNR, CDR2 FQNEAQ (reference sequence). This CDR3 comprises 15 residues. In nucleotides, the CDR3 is TGTGCCAGCAGCTTAGCTTCAGGGTCTAAGGAAAAACTGTTTTTT. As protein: CASSLASGSKEKLFF.

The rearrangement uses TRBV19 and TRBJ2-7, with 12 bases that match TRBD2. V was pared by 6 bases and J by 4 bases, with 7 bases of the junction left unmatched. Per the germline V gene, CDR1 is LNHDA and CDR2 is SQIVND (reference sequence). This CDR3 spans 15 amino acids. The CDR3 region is CASSRLAGAGYEQYF. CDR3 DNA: TGTGCCAGTAGCCGACTAGCGGGAGCGGGGTACGAGCAGTACTTC.

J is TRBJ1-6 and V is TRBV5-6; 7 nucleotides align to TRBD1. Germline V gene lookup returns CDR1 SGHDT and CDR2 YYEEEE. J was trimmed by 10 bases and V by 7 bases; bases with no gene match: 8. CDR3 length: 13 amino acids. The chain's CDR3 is CASSGTATSPLHF. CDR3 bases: TGTGCCAGCTCCGGGACAGCCACGTCACCCCTCCACTTT.

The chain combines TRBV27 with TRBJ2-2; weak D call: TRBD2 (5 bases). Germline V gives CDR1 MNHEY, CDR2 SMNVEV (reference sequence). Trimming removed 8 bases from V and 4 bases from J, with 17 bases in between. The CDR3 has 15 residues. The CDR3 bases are TGTGCCAGCGGGAGATTGGCGATGGGCACCGGGGAGCTGTTTTTT. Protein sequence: CASGRLAMGTGELFF.

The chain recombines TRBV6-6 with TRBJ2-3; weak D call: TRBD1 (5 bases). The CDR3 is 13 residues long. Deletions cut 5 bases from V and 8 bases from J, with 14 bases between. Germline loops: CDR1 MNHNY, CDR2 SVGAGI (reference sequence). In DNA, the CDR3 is TGTGCCAGCAGTCAAGGACAATTGGGTACGCAGTATTTT. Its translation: CASSQGQLGTQYF.

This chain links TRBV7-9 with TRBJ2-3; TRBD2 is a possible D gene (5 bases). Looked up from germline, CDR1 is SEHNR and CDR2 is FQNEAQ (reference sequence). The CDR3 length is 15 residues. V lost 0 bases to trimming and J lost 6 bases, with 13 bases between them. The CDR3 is CASSLATRGYDTQYF. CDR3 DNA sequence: TGTGCCAGCAGCTTAGCTACCCGGGGATATGATACGCAGTATTTT.

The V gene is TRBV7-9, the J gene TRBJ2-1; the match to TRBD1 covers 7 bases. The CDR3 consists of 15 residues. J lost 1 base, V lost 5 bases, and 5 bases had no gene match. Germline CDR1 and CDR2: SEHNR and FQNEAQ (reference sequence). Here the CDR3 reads CASSQWDSSYNEQFF. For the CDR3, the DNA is TGTGCCAGCAGCCAGTGGGACAGTTCCTACAATGAGCAGTTCTTC.

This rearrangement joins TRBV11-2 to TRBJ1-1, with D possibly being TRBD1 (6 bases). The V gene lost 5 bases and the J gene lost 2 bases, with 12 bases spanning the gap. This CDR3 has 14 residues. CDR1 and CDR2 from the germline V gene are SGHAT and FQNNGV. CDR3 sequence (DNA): TGTGCCAGCAGCAAGCGACAGGCCAACACTGAAGCTTTCTTT. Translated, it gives CASSKRQANTEAFF.

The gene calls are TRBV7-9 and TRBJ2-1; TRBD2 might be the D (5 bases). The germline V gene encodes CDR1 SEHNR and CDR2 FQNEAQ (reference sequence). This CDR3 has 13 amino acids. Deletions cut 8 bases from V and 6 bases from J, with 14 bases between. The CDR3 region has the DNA TGTGCCAGCCTGCGGGCAGGAGGCAATGAGCAGTTCTTC. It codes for CASLRAGGNEQFF.

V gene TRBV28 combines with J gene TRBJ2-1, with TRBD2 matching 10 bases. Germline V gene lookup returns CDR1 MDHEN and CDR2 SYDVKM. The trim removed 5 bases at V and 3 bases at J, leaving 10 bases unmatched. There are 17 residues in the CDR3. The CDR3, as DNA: TGTGCCAGCAGTCCCGATACGCTAGCGGGAGTCTACAATGAGCAGTTCTTC. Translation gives CASSPDTLAGVYNEQFF.

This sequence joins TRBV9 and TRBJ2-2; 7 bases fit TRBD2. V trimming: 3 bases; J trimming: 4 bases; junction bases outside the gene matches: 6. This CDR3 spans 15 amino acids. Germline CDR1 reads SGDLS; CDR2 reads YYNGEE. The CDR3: CASSETGTTTGELFF. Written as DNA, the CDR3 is TGTGCCAGCAGCGAAACCGGGACTACCACCGGGGAGCTGTTTTTT.

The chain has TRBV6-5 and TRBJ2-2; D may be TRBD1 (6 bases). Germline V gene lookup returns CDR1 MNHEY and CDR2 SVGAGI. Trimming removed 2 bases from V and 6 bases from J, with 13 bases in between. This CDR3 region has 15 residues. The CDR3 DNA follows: TGTGCCAGCAGTTACATGGGACAATTTGCCGGGGAGCTGTTTTTT. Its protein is CASSYMGQFAGELFF.

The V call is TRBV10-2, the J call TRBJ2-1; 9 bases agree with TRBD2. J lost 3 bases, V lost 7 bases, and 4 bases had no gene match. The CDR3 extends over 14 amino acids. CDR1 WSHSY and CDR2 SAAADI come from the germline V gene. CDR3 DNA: TGCGCCAGCATAGCGGGAGATAACTACAATGAGCAGTTCTTC. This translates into CASIAGDNYNEQFF.

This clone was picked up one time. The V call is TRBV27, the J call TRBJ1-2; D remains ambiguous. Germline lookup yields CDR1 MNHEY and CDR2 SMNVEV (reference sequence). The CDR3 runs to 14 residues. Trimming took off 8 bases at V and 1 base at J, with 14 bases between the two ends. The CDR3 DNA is TGTGCCAGCCGCCCACGCCGGTTTAACTATGGCTACACCTTC. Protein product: CASRPRRFNYGYTF.

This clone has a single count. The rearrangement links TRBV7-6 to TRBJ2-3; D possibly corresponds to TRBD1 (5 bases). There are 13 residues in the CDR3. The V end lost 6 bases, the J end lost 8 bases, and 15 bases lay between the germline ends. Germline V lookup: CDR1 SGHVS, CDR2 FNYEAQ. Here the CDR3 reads CASRKGLRGTQYF. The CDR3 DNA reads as TGTGCCAGCAGGAAGGGGTTGAGAGGTACGCAGTATTTT.

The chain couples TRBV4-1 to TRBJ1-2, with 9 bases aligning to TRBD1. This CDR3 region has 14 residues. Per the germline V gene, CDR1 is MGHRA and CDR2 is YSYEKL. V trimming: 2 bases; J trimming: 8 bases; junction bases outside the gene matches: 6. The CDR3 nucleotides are TGCGCCAGCAGCCAATCCGGGACAGGGTTGGGCTACACCTTC. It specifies CASSQSGTGLGYTF.

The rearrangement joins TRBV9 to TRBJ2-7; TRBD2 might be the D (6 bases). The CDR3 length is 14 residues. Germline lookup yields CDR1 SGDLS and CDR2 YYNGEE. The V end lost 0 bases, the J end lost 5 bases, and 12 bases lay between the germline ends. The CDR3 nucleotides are TGTGCCAGCAGCGTAGGGGCTTGGGGGGACGAGCAGTACTTC. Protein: CASSVGAWGDEQYF.

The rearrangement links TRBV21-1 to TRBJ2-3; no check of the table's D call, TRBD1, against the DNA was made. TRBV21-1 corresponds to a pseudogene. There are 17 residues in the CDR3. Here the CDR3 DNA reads TGTGCCAGCTCAAGGGCCGACAGGGGATCCTGCACAGATACGCAGTATTTT. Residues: CASSRADRGSCTDTQYF.

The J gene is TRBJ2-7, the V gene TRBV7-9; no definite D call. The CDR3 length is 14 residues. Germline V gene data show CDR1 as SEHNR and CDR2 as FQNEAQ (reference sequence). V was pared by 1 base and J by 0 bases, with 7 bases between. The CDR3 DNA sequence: TGTGCCAGCAGCTTAGGAGCCTCCTCCTACGAGCAGTACTTC. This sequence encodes CASSLGASSYEQYF.

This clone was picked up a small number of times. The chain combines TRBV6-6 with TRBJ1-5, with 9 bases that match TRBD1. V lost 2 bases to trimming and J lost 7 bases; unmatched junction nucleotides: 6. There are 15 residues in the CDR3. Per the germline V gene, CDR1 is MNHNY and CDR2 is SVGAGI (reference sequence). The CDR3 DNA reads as TGTGCCAGCAGTTACGGAGGGACAGGGTGGCAGCCCCAGCATTTT. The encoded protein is CASSYGGTGWQPQHF.

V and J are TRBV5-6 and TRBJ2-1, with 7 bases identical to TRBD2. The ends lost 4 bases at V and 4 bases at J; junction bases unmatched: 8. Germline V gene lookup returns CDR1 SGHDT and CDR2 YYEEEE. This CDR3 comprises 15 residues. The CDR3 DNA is TGTGCCAGCAGCGCCTTGAGCGGGGAGTACAATGAGCAGTTCTTC. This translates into CASSALSGEYNEQFF.

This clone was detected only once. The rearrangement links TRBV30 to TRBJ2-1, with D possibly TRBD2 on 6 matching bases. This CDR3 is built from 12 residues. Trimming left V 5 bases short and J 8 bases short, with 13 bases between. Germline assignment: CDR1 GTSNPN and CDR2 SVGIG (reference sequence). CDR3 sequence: CAWGGLSDEQFF. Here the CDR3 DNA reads TGTGCCTGGGGAGGGCTATCCGATGAGCAGTTCTTC.

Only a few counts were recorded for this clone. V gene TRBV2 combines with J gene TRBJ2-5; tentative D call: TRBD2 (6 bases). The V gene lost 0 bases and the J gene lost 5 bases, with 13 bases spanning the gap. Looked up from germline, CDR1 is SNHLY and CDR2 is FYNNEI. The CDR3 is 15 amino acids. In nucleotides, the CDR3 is TGTGCCAGCAGTGAAGCGACTAGGAGGGACGAGACCCAGTACTTC. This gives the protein CASSEATRRDETQYF.

The CDR3 DNA follows: TGTGCCAGCAGCCCTCAACCCGACCAGGCCTACGAGCAGTACTTC. Protein product: CASSPQPDQAYEQYF. V usage is TRBV7-6 and J usage is TRBJ2-7; D unclear. The CDR3 length is 15 residues. Trimming cost V 5 bases and J 2 bases, with 16 bases left between them. CDR1 and CDR2 (germline): SGHVS, FNYEAQ.

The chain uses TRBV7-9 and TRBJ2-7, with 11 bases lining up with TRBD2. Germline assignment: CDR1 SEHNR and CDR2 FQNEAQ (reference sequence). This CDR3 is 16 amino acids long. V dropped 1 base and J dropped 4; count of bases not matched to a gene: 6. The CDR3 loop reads CASSLEGLAGGYEQYF. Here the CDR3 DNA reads TGTGCCAGCAGCTTAGAAGGTCTAGCGGGAGGATACGAGCAGTACTTC. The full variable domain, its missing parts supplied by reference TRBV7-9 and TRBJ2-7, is DTGVSQNPRHKITKRGQNVTFRCDPISEHNRLYWYRQTLGQGPEFLTYFQNEAQLEKSRLLSDRFSAERPKGSFSTLEIQRTEQGDSAMYLCASSLEGLAGGYEQYFGPGTRLTVT.

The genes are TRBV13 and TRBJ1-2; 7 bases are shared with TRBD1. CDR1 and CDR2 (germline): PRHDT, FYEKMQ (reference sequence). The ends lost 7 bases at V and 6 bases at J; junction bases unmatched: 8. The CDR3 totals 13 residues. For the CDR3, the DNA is TGTGCCAGCACCGAAGACAGGGTACATGGCTACACCTTC. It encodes CASTEDRVHGYTF.

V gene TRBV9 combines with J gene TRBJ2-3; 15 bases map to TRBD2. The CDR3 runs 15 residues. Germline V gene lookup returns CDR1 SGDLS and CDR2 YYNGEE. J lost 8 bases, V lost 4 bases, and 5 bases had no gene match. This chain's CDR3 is CASSLGLAGGGTQYF. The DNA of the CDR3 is TGTGCCAGCAGCCTGGGACTAGCGGGAGGAGGTACGCAGTATTTT.